A selection of T cell receptor beta chains follows, all from one sample in a study of control samples from healthy donors and cancer patients. Measured with immunoSEQ multiplex PCR; TCRdb has only the in-frame clones, and not every one. The sample consists of under 450,000 clones, around 90% of them appearing once. Sample: PBMCs. These receptors were collected from a man in his forties with head and neck cancer. Both conserved end residues are trimmed from each CDR3. The D gene is left open where the match is weak. Not every row has a clone size; where given, it reads once, few, many or a size class.

j_gene,d_gene,v_gene,abundance,CDR3aa
TRBJ1-1,-,TRBV19,-,ASSIFGEAF
TRBJ2-3,TRBD1,TRBV10-3,-,AINAQGAIDTDTQY
TRBJ2-7,TRBD2,TRBV7-9,-,ASSLLAGGPNEQY
TRBJ2-5,TRBD2,TRBV7-9,-,ASSFLAGQETQY
TRBJ2-1,-,TRBV7-2,-,ASSLWQNSYNEQF
TRBJ2-1,-,TRBV28,-,AGGSWDNEQF
TRBJ1-2,-,TRBV28,-,ASRISGTGMNYGYT
TRBJ2-7,TRBD1,TRBV18,-,ASSPREILWTGFGSGPFYEQY
TRBJ2-7,TRBD1,TRBV10-3,-,AISVSDRGYTEQY
TRBJ2-7,-,TRBV10-1,once,ASSESTKIGEQY
TRBJ1-1,-,TRBV10-3,-,AISVGGGTEAF
TRBJ2-1,TRBD2,TRBV7-2,-,ASSSKRGETYNEQF
TRBJ1-1,-,TRBV30,-,AWSVQSANAEAF
TRBJ2-6,TRBD1,TRBV27,-,ASSVSPGQGGSGANVLT
TRBJ2-1,-,TRBV29-1,-,SVDIRTRSYNEQF
TRBJ1-1,-,TRBV7-9,-,ASSLVEDGNTEAF
TRBJ2-7,-,TRBV7-3,-,ASSLGLGPYEQY
TRBJ2-5,-,TRBV11-2,-,ASSLGGVETQY
TRBJ2-5,-,TRBV9,-,ASSVSRQEGATQY
TRBJ2-1,-,TRBV7-6,-,ASSLGRVDNEQF
TRBJ2-7,TRBD1,TRBV28,-,ASTSTGYEQY
TRBJ2-7,TRBD1,TRBV11-2,once,ASSLGGTGTDEQY
TRBJ2-1,-,TRBV4-2,-,ASSQDGGDEQF
TRBJ1-2,TRBD1,TRBV24-1,-,ATSGAGGGYT
TRBJ1-3,TRBD1,TRBV19,-,ASIFGTGTGNTIY
TRBJ1-3,-,TRBV28,-,ATIGQLLFYGNTIY
TRBJ2-7,TRBD2,TRBV9,-,ASSVVGGDDYYEQY
TRBJ1-4,-,TRBV5-1,-,ASSYRQQTNEKLF
TRBJ2-2,TRBD2,TRBV5-1,-,ASSLDLAGTGELF
TRBJ2-3,TRBD2,TRBV11-3,-,ASSRGGMVGYTDTQY
TRBJ1-2,-,TRBV5-1,-,ASSLGPGVIDGYT
TRBJ1-5,-,TRBV2,-,ASSERREDWGNQPQH
TRBJ1-1,-,TRBV11-2,-,ASSTGTNSGNTEAF